This record covers a single T cell receptor (beta chain). Its antigen remains unknown. The data stem from a study of cytomegalovirus exposure and HLA in healthy donors. The J segment lost 1 base and the V segment lost 4 bases, leaving 4 bases of the junction unmatched. CDR1 is SGHNT and CDR2 is YENEEA in the germline V gene. This CDR3 is built from 17 residues. General study findings and limits: A prior analysis recorded that most TCR beta V segments were productive about 90% or about 30% of the time. It has been reported that TCR beta sequences accurately predicted the HLA-A and HLA-B alleles of most subjects.

Sampled while nominally healthy, donors likely had unrecorded immune exposures. Primers: 60 Vbeta forward and 13 Jbeta reverse. Clones were sequenced by immunoSEQ multiplex PCR, and TCRdb holds only the in-frame ones, with some missing. Of 100,000 to 150,000 clones listed, approximately 72% are singletons. The clonotype originates from a woman in her forties or fifties in good health and CMV-seropositive. The chain employs TRBV11-3 and TRBJ2-3; 14 bases map to TRBD2. Sequencing input: PBMCs. The CDR3 sequence: CASSSGLAGGRTDTQYF. In DNA, the CDR3 is TGTGCCAGCAGCTCAGGACTAGCGGGGGGTCGCACAGATACGCAGTATTTT.